A selection of T cell receptor beta chains follows, all from one sample in a study of T cells in Graves' hyperthyroidism and ophthalmopathy. TCRdb re-derived calls from the multiplex PCR reads in MiXCR, one entry per CDR3 protein. The repertoire holds hundreds of thousands of distinct CDR3 sequences, with less than 30% as singletons. Sequencing was performed on blood. These receptors originate from a man between 35 and 55 years old with Graves' hyperthyroidism that later progressed to Graves' ophthalmopathy. CDR3s include the opening cysteine and the closing phenylalanine or tryptophan. The order of the fields is J gene, CDR3 length, D gene, V gene, CDR3 protein. D genes are given only for firm matches.

TRBJ2-2,16,TRBD1,TRBV11-2,CASSQGQGENTGELFF
TRBJ1-5,16,TRBD1,TRBV12-3/TRBV12-4,CASSLTGTGGGQPQHF
TRBJ2-5,16,-,TRBV13,CASSLGQEMGQETQYF
TRBJ2-5,16,-,TRBV28,CASSYQVGGGSETQYF
TRBJ2-7,14,TRBD1,TRBV29-1,CSAGRTGAPNEQYF
TRBJ2-5,16,-,TRBV6-2/TRBV6-3,CASSYGLNTGPETQYF
TRBJ2-5,16,TRBD2,TRBV12-3/TRBV12-4,CASTILSGGPQETQYF
TRBJ1-1,12,TRBD1,TRBV20-1,CSAIRGDTEAFF
TRBJ2-7,16,TRBD1,TRBV2,CASSEARDRISYEQYF
TRBJ1-5,15,-,TRBV4-2,CASSQDSGRDQPQHF
TRBJ2-7,15,-,TRBV6-2/TRBV6-3,CASSSGLLGTYEQYF
TRBJ2-7,16,TRBD1,TRBV20-1,CSARGVETGASYEQYF
TRBJ1-1,14,TRBD1,TRBV7-2,CATGTGGMNTEAFF
TRBJ2-6,17,TRBD1,TRBV27,CASSKWTGGSGANVLTF
TRBJ2-5,15,TRBD2,TRBV5-1,CASSPGLVNGETQYF
TRBJ1-1,17,-,TRBV30,CAWSSSRTPQANTEAFF
TRBJ2-5,13,-,TRBV12-5,CASGPQGGETQYF
TRBJ1-2,15,-,TRBV7-3,CASSSGSGAYSGYTF
TRBJ2-7,16,TRBD2,TRBV11-2,CATRGGLAGGQYEQYF
TRBJ1-2,14,-,TRBV15,CATSRDRANYGYTF
TRBJ1-2,14,-,TRBV6-1,CASSQLQGAPGYTF
TRBJ2-2,13,-,TRBV19,CASSSGLTGELFF
TRBJ2-5,16,TRBD1,TRBV29-1,CSVLGGTGIAQETQYF
TRBJ1-5,15,-,TRBV5-1,CASSLEGGRNQPQHF
TRBJ2-7,16,-,TRBV6-2/TRBV6-3,CASSYSADVTVYEQYF
TRBJ1-1,16,-,TRBV12-3/TRBV12-4,CASRVSVGTVNTEAFF
TRBJ1-6,14,-,TRBV20-1,CSARDGAYNSPLHF
TRBJ1-1,14,-,TRBV9,CASSPVGAYTEAFF
TRBJ2-5,13,TRBD1,TRBV5-1,CASSPDRVETQYF
TRBJ2-2,13,TRBD1,TRBV20-1,CSAWTGNTGELFF
TRBJ2-4,13,-,TRBV29-1,CSAVREVGVIQYF
TRBJ1-2,13,TRBD1,TRBV19,CASSEQGAGGYTF
TRBJ2-7,13,-,TRBV11-2,CASSQTGRYEQYF
TRBJ1-1,13,-,TRBV29-1,CSVGRRSVPEAFF
TRBJ2-7,16,TRBD2,TRBV6-5,CASSYSLSGRVHEQYF
TRBJ2-5,13,-,TRBV2,CASNPRGGETQYF
TRBJ2-7,12,-,TRBV7-9,CASSVYFNEQYF
TRBJ2-2,15,-,TRBV19,CASTLDTAGTGELFF
TRBJ2-7,15,-,TRBV12-5,CASGRPRDKTYEQYF
TRBJ1-2,16,TRBD1,TRBV28,CASSLLGQGAGFGYTF
TRBJ1-1,15,-,TRBV6-5,CASTHIAGKNTEAFF
TRBJ1-3,14,-,TRBV7-9,CASSFLQTGNTIYF
TRBJ2-5,15,-,TRBV28,CASSSRTVLKETQYF
TRBJ2-5,15,-,TRBV7-9,CASSLYAGHVGTQYF
TRBJ2-5,12,-,TRBV19,CAAGRVGETQYF
TRBJ2-7,19,-,TRBV20-1,CSATRPTQQAPWSSYEQYF
TRBJ1-1,14,-,TRBV5-1,CASSLGGRDTEAFF
TRBJ2-7,17,TRBD1,TRBV5-1,CASSPGQGGYLGYEQYF
TRBJ2-7,12,-,TRBV30,CAWSVTSYEQYF
TRBJ2-7,14,TRBD1,TRBV6-1,CASGTGTGDYEQYF
TRBJ2-5,14,-,TRBV6-5,CTSVTIGSQETQYF
TRBJ2-5,17,-,TRBV7-2,CASSLAPRLALQETQYF
TRBJ2-7,15,-,TRBV6-5,CASSYLDPPGRKQYF
TRBJ2-7,14,-,TRBV27,CASSHLQGTYEQYF
TRBJ1-2,13,-,TRBV18,CASSPRELYGYTF